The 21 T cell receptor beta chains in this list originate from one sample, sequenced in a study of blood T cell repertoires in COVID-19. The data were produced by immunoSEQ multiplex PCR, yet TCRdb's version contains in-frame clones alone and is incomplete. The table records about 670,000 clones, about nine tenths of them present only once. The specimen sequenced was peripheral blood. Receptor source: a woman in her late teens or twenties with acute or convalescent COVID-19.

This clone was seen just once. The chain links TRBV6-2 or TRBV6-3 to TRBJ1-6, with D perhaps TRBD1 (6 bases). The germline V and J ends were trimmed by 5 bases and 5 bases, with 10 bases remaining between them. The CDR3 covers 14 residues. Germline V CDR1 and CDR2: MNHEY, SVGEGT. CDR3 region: CASSANRDNSPLHF. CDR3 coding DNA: TGTGCCAGCAGTGCGAACAGGGATAATTCACCCCTCCACTTT.

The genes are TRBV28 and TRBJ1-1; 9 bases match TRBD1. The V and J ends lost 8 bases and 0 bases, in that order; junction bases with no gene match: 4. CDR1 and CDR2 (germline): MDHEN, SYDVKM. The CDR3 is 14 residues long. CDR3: CASFTGGMNTEAFF. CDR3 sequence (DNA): TGTGCCAGCTTCACAGGGGGCATGAACACTGAAGCTTTCTTT.

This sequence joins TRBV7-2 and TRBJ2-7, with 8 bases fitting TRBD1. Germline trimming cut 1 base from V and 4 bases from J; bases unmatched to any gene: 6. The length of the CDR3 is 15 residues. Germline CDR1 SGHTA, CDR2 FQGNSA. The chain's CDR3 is CASSLETGVNYEQYF. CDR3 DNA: TGTGCCAGCAGCTTAGAGACAGGGGTTAATTACGAGCAGTACTTC.

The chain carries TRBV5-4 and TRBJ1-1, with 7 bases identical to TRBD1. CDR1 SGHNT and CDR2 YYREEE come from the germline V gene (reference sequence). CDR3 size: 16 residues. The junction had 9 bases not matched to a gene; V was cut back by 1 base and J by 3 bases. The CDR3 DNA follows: TGTGCCAGCAGCTTGACGACCGGGACAGAGTACACTGAAGCTTTCTTT. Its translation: CASSLTTGTEYTEAFF.

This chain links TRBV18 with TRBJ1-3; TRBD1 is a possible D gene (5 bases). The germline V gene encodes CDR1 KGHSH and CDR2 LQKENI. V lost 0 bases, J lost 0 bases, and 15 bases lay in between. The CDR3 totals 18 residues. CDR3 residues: CASSPPVGGSLSGNTIYF. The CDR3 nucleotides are TGTGCCAGCTCACCACCAGTGGGGGGGTCCCTCTCTGGAAACACCATATATTTT.

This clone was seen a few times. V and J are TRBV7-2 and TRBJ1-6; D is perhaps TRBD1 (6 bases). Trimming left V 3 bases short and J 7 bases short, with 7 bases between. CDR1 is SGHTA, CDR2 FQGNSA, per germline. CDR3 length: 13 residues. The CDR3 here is CASSLDSNSPLHF. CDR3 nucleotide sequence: TGTGCCAGCAGCTTGGACAGCAATTCACCCCTCCACTTT.

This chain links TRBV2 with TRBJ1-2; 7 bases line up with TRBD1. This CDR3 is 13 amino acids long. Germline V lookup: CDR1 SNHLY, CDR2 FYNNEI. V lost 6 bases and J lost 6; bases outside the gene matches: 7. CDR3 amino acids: CASSPTGVNGYTF. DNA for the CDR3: TGTGCCAGCAGCCCTACAGGGGTTAATGGCTACACCTTC.

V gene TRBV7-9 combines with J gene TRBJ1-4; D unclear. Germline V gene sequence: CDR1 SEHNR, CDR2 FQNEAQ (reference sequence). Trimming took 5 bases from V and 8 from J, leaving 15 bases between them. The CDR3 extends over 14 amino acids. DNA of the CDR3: TGTGCCAGCAGCCCCGCGGCGGGTTGGGAAAAACTGTTTTTT. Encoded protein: CASSPAAGWEKLFF.

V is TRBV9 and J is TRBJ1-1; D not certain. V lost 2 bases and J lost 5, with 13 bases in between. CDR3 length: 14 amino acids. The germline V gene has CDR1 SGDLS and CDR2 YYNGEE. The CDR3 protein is CASSVSYSFTEAFF. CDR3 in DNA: TGTGCCAGCAGCGTCTCGTACAGCTTTACTGAAGCTTTCTTT.

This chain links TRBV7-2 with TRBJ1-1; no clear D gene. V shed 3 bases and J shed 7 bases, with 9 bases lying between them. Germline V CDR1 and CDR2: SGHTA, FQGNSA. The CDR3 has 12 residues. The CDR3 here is CASSLSPVEAFF. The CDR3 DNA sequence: TGTGCCAGCAGCTTGAGTCCCGTTGAAGCTTTCTTT. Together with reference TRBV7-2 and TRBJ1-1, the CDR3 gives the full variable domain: GAGVSQSPSNKVTEKGKDVELRCDPISGHTALYWYRQSLGQGLEFLIYFQGNSAPDKSGLPSDRFSAERTGGSVSTLTIQRTQQEDSAVYLCASSLSPVEAFFGQGTRLTVV.

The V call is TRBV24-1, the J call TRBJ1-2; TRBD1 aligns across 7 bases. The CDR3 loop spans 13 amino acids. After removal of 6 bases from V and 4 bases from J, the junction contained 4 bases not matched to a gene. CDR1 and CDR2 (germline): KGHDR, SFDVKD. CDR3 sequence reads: CATSRDSTYGYTF. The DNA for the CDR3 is TGTGCCACCAGTCGGGACAGTACCTATGGCTACACCTTC.

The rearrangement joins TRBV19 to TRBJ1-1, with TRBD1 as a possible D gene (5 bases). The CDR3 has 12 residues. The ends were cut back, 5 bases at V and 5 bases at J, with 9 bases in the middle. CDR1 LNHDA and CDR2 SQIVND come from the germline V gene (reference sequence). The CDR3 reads CASSAGLTEAFF. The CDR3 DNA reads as TGTGCCAGTAGTGCAGGGCTAACTGAAGCTTTCTTT.

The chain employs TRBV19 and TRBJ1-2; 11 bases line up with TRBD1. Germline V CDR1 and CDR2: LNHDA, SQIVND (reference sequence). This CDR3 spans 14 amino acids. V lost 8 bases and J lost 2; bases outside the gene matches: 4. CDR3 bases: TGTGCCAGTCCCAGGACAGGGGGCAACTATGGCTACACCTTC. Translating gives CASPRTGGNYGYTF.

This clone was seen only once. Written as DNA, the CDR3 is TGTGCCAGCAGCGGATCTTTGGGACACCGAGTAGGCTACACCTTC. It codes for CASSGSLGHRVGYTF. The chain is built from TRBV3-1 (or the pseudogene TRBV3-2) and TRBJ1-2, with a possible D match to TRBD1 (6 bases). The V end was cut by 5 bases, the J end by 8 bases, with 21 bases between. CDR3 size: 15 residues. Germline CDR1 reads LGHDT; CDR2 reads YNNKEL (reference sequence).

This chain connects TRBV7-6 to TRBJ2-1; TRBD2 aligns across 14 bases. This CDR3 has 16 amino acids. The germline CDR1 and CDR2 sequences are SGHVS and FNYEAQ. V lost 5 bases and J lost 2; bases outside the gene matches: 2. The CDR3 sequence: CASSRLAGGPYNEQFF. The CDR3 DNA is TGTGCCAGCAGCCGACTAGCGGGGGGGCCCTACAATGAGCAGTTCTTC.

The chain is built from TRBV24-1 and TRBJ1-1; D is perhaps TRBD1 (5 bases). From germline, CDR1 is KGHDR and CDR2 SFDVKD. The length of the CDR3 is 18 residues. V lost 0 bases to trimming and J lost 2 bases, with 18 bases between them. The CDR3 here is CATSDLMGGSRTNTEAFF. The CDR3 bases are TGTGCCACCAGTGATTTGATGGGGGGGTCGAGGACTAACACTGAAGCTTTCTTT.

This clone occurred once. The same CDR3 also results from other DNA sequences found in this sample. The CDR3 nucleotides are TGTGCCAGTAGTTCACAGGGGAATCAGCCCCAGCATTTT. It is translated as CASSSQGNQPQHF. The V and J genes are TRBV19 and TRBJ1-5; 7 nucleotides agree with TRBD1. CDR3 length: 13 residues. Germline V lookup: CDR1 LNHDA, CDR2 SQIVND (reference sequence). V lost 5 bases and J lost 4; bases outside the gene matches: 2.

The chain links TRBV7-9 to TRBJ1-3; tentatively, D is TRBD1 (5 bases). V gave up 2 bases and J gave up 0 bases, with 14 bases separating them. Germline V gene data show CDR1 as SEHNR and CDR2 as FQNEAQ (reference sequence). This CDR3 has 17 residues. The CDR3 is CASSLLEGVSSGNTIYF. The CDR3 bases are TGTGCCAGCAGCTTACTCGAAGGGGTTAGCTCTGGAAACACCATATATTTT.

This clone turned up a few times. The CDR3 region has the DNA TGTGCCAGCAGCACCTACGGACAGGTTAATGAAAAACTGTTTTTT. This encodes CASSTYGQVNEKLFF. This rearrangement joins TRBV7-9 to TRBJ1-4, with 7 bases that match TRBD1. The trim removed 5 bases at V and 4 bases at J, leaving 7 bases unmatched. The germline V gene encodes CDR1 SEHNR and CDR2 FQNEAQ (reference sequence). The CDR3 is 15 residues long.

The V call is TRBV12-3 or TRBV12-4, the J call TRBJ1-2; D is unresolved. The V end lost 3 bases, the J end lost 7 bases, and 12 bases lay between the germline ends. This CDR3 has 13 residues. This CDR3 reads CASSLKPPLGYTF. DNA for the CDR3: TGTGCCAGCAGTTTGAAGCCCCCTCTTGGCTACACCTTC.

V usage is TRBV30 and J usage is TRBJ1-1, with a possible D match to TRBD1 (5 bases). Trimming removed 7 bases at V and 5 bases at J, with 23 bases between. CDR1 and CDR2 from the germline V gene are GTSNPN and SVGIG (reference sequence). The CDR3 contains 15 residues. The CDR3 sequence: CASRRGVKQRTEAFF. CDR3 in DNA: TGTGCCTCGCGGCGGGGGGTTAAACAGAGGACTGAAGCTTTCTTT.